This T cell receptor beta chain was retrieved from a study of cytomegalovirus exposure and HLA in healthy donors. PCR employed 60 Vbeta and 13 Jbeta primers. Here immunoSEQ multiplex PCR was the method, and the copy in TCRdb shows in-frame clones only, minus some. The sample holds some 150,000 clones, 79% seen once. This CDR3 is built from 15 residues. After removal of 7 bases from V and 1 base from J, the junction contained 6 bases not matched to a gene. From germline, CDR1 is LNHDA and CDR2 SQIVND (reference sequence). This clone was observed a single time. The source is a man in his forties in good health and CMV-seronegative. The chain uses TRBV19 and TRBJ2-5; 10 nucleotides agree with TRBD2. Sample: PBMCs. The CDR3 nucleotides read TGTGCCAGTACCCGGACTAGCGGAGGCCAAGAGACCCAGTACTTC. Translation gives CASTRTSGGQETQYF. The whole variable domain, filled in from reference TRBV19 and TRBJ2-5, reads DGGITQSPKYLFRKEGQNVTLSCEQNLNHDAMYWYRQDPGQGLRLIYYSQIVNDFQKGDIAEGYSVSREKKESFPLTVTSAQKNPTAFYLCASTRTSGGQETQYFGPGTRLLVL.